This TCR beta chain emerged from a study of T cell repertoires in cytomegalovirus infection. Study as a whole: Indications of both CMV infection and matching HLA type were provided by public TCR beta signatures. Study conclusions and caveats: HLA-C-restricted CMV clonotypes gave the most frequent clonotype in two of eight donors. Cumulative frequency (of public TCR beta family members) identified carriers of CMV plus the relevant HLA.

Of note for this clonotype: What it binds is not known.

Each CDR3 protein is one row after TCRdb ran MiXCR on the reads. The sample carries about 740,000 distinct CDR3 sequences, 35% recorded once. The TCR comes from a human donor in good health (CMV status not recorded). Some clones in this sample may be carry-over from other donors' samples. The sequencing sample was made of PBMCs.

This chain's CDR3 is CASRLRGFGADTQYF. CDR3 in DNA: TGTGCCAGCAGGCTTCGAGGGTTCGGGGCAGATACGCAGTATTTT. This chain connects TRBV28 to TRBJ2-3, with D perhaps TRBD2 (5 bases). V was shortened by 6 bases and J by 4 bases, with 17 bases between the two germline ends. Germline CDR1 is MDHEN and CDR2 is SYDVKM. This CDR3 spans 15 amino acids.